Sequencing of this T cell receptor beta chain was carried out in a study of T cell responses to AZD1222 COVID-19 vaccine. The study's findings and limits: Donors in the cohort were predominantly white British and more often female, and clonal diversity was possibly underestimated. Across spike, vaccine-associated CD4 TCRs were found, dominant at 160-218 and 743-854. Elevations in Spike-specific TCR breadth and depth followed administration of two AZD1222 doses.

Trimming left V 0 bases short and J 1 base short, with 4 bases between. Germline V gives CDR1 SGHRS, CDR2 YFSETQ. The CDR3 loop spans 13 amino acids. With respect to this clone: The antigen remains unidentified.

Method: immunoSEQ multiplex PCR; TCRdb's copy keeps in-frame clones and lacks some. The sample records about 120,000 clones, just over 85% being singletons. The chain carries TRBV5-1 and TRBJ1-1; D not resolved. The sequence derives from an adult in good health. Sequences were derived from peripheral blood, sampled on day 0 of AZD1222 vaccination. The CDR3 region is CASSLATNTEAFF. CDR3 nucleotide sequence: TGCGCCAGCAGCTTGGCGACGAACACTGAAGCTTTCTTT.